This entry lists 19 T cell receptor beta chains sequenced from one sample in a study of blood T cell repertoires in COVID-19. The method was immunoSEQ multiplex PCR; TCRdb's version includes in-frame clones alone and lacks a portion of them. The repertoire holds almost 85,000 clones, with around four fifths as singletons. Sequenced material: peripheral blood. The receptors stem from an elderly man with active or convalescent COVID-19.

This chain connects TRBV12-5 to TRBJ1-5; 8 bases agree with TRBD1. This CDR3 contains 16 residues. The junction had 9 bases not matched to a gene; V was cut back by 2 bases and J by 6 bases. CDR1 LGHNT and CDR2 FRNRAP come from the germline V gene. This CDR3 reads CASGLLGRGPGQPQHF. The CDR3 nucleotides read TGTGCTAGTGGTTTGTTAGGCAGGGGGCCGGGTCAGCCCCAGCATTTT.

The CDR3 DNA is TGCAGCGTTGAAAAGGGGACAGGGGAGCAGTACTTC. It specifies CSVEKGTGEQYF. This chain joins TRBV29-1 and TRBJ2-7, with 9 nucleotides matching TRBD1. With 2 bases clipped from V and 7 bases from J, the junction kept 3 bases outside the gene matches. CDR1 and CDR2 (germline): SQVTM, ANQGSEA. The CDR3 is 12 amino acids.

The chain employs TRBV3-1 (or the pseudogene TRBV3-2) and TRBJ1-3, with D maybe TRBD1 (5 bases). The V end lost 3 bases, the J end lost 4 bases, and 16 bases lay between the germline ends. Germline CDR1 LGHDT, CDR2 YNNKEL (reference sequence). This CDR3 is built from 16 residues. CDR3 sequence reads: CASSQGTQRGGNTIYF. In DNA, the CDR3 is TGTGCCAGCAGCCAGGGGACTCAACGAGGAGGAAACACCATATATTTT.

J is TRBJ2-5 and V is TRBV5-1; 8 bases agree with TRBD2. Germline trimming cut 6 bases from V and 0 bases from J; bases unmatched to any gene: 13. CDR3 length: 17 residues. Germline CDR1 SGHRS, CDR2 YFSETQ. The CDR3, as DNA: TGCGCCAGCACCAACGTCGGGCGAGCGGGGGACCAAGAGACCCAGTACTTC. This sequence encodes CASTNVGRAGDQETQYF.

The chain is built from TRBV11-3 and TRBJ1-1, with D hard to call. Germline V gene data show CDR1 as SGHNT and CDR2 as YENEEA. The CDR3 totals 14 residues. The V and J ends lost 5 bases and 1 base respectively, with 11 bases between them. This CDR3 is CASSVLDGNTEAFF. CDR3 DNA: TGTGCCAGCAGCGTCCTAGATGGGAACACTGAAGCTTTCTTT.

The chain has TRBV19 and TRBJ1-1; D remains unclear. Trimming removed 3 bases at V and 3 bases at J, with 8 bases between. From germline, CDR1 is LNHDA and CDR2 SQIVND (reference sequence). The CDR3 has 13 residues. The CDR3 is CASSIGFDTEAFF. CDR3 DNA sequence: TGTGCCAGTAGTATCGGGTTCGACACTGAAGCTTTCTTT.

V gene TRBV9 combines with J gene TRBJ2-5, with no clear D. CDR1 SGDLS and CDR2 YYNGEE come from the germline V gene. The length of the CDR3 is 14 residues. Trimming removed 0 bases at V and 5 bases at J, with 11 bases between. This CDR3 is CASSVDLASETQYF. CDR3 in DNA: TGTGCCAGCAGCGTAGATCTGGCATCGGAGACCCAGTACTTC.

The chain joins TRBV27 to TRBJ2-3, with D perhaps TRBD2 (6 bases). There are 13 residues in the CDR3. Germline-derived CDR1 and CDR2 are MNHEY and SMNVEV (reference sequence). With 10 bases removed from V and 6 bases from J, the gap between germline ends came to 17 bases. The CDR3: CAIRGHRGDTQYF. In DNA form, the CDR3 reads TGTGCCATCCGGGGCCACCGGGGGGATACGCAGTATTTT.

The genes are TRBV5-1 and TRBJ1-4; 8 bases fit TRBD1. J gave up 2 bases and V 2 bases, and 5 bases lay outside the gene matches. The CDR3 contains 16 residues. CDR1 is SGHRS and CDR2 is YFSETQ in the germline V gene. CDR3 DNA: TGCGCCAGCAGCTTTACAGGGGGTTCTACTAATGAAAAACTGTTTTTT. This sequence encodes CASSFTGGSTNEKLFF.

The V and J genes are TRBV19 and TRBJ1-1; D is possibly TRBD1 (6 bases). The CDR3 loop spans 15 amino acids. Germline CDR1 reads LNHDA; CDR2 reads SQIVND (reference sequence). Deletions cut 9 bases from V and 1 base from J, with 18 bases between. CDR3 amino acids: CASKTKGVPNTEAFF. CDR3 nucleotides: TGTGCCAGCAAAACTAAGGGGGTCCCGAACACTGAAGCTTTCTTT.

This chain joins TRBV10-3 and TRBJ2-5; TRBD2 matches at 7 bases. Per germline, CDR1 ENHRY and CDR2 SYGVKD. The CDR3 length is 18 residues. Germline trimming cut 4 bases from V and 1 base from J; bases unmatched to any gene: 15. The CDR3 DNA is TGTGCCATCAGTGGCCCCGGGCGGGAGCAAGGAGTCCAAGAGACCCAGTACTTC. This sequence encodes CAISGPGREQGVQETQYF.

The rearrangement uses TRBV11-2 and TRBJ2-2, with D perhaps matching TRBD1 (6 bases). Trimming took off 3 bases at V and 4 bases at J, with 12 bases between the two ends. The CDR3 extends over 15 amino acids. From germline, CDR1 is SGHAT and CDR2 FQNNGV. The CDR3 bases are TGTGCCAGCAGCTTTTCTAGGGACATCACCGGGGAGCTGTTTTTT. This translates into CASSFSRDITGELFF. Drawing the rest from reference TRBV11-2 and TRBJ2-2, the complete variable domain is EAGVAQSPRYKIIEKRQSVAFWCNPISGHATLYWYQQILGQGPKLLIQFQNNGVVDDSQLPKDRFSAERLKGVDSTLKIQPAKLEDSAVYLCASSFSRDITGELFFGEGSRLTVL.

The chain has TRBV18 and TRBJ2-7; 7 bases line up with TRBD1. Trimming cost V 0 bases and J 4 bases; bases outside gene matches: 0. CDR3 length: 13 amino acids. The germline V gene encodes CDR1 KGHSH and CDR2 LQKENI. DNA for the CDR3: TGTGCCAGCTCACCACCGGGACAGTACGAGCAGTACTTC. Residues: CASSPPGQYEQYF.

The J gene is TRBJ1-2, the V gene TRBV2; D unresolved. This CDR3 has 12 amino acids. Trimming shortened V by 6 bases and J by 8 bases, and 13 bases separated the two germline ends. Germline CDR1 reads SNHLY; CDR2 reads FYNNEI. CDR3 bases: TGTGCCAGCAGGGATGATCCCGGGGGCTACACCTTC. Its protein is CASRDDPGGYTF.

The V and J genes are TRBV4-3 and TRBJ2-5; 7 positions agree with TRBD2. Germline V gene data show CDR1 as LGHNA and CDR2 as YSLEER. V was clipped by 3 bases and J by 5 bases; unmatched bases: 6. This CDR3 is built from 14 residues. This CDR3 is CASSQGGYGETQYF. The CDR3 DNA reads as TGCGCCAGCAGCCAGGGAGGGTACGGCGAGACCCAGTACTTC.

The CDR3 sequence: CASSRSIQGPYEQYF. The CDR3 coding sequence is TGTGCCAGCAGTAGGAGTATACAGGGTCCCTACGAGCAGTACTTC. The J gene is TRBJ2-7, the V gene TRBV6-5; possible D gene TRBD1, 6 bases. Germline V gene lookup returns CDR1 MNHEY and CDR2 SVGAGI. V shed 5 bases and J shed 2 bases, with 16 bases lying between them. There are 15 residues in the CDR3.

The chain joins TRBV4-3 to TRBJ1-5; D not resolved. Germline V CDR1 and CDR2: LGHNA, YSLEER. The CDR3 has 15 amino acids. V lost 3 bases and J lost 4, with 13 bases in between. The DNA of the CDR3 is TGCGCCAGCAGCCAGCTCGAGGGCCCAAATCAGCCCCAGCATTTT. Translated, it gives CASSQLEGPNQPQHF.

CDR3 DNA sequence: TGTGCCTGGACTGGGGAGGGTTCCCTTGTTTACAATGAGCAGTTCTTC. Protein: CAWTGEGSLVYNEQFF. The V call is TRBV30, the J call TRBJ2-1; 7 nucleotides line up with TRBD2. The CDR3 consists of 16 residues. From germline, CDR1 is GTSNPN and CDR2 SVGIG (reference sequence). Germline trimming cut 4 bases from V and 4 bases from J; bases unmatched to any gene: 13.

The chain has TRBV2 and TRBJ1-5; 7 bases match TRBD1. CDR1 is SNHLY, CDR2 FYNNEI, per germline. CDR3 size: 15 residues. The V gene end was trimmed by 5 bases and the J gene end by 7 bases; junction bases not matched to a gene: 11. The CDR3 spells CASSSVTGVRQPQHF. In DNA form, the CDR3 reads TGTGCCAGCAGTTCCGTTACAGGGGTGCGCCAGCCCCAGCATTTT.